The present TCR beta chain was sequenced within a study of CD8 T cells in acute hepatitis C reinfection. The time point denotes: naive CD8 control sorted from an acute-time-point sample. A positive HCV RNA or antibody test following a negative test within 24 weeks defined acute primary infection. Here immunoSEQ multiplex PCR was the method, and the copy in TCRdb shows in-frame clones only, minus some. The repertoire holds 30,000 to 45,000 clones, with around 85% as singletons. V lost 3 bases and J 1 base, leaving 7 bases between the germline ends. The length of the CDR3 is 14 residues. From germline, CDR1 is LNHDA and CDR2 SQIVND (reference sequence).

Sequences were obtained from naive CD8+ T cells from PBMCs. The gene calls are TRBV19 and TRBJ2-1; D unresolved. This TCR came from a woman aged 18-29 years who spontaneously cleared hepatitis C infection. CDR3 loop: CASSISWSYNEQFF. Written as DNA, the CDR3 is TGTGCCAGTAGTATCTCCTGGTCCTACAATGAGCAGTTCTTC.